Listed here is a single T cell receptor (beta chain). The target antigen is unknown. These data come from a study of T cells after yellow fever vaccination. Each CDR3 protein is one row after TCRdb ran MiXCR on the 5' RACE reads. The sample has about 260,000 distinct CDR3 sequences; over 4.5% are singletons. The study, taken as a whole, reports: Clones from primary vaccination mostly reappeared after the booster (about 97% CD4, about 88% CD8). FACS-sorted repertoires might harbor abundant contaminating clonotypes from the bulk population.

Trimming took 3 bases from V and 0 from J, leaving 8 bases between them. The CDR3 runs to 14 residues. Germline values: CDR1 KGHSH, CDR2 LQKENI. The rearrangement links TRBV18 to TRBJ1-2; TRBD1 might be the D (5 bases). The input for sequencing was CD4+ T cells sorted from PBMCs, taken on the day of the yellow fever booster vaccination. This TCR was sampled from a man between 18 and 29 years old who received the YFV17D yellow fever vaccine. CDR3 loop: CASSPTATNYGYTF. DNA for the CDR3: TGTGCCAGCTCACCGACAGCGACTAACTATGGCTACACCTTC. Complete variable domain (other parts from reference TRBV18 and TRBJ1-2): NAGVMQNPRHLVRRRGQEARLRCSPMKGHSHVYWYRQLPEEGLKFMVYLQKENIIDESGMPKERFSAEFPKEGPSILRIQQVVRGDSAAYFCASSPTATNYGYTFGSGTRLTVV.